This TCR beta chain was identified in a study of shared clonotypes between healthy human individuals (TCRdb year 2020). Turning to the overall study: Three men and a couple of women, aged 18 to 49 years, made up the cohort. For each donor, CD4 naive and CD4 memory were each given three plates, CD8 naive was given two plates, and CD8 memory was given one plate. To estimate repertoire size and how much clonotype sharing occurs between individuals, the study deeply sequenced the blood TCR repertoires of roughly 5 healthy adults. Libraries were prepared and TCR repertoires were sequenced by different laboratories using diverse techniques, in order to increase sequencing depth and limit assay-specific biases. Each donor's leukapheresis produced roughly between roughly 0.85 and 10 billion PBMCs.

CDR1 and CDR2 (MNHNY, SVGAGI) derive from the germline V gene (reference sequence). The CDR3 runs 15 residues from the cysteine to the phenylalanine. Just the 45-base CDR3 DNA is kept, in frame starting at base 1. Cut back by 6 bases and 6 bases, the V and J ends lie 21 bases apart. Points on this clone: Its cognate antigen has yet to be identified. Within one base of it there is no much larger clone, and no base qualities were kept.

Using the deep immunoSEQ assay, multiplex PCR amplified TCR CDR3 regions from genomic DNA. For each cell subset, the extracted genomic DNA was distributed evenly across all wells of several immunoSEQ 96-well plates, and each plate served as one replicate. For sorted subsets, about 200 ng genomic DNA, equal to tens of thousands of T cell genomes, was loaded into each replicate PCR. Purified libraries were quantified with a Qubit 3.0 fluorometer, sized on a Bioanalyzer 2100, and re-quantified with the KAPA Library Quantification kit. Each immunoSEQ 96-well plate was sequenced on its own single-read 150-cycle Illumina NextSeq 550 flow cell. The study's processing was this. Because only junctional sequences without quality scores were contained in the immunoSEQ output, filtering matching that applied to full-length reads could not be performed. Sequences were annotated with PyIR, a Python wrapper for IgBLAST v1.9, and V/J genes and CDR3 were assigned using IMGT germline references. Reads with weak V/J assignments (E-value above 1e-6), missing CDR3, stop codons, out-of-frame junctions, or ambiguous translated residues were removed. V3J clonotypes were defined by identical inferred V gene, J gene, and CDR3 amino acid sequence. Percentage overlap between repertoires was computed as shared unique clonotypes divided by the size of the smaller repertoire. RTK rarefaction, the Chao1 estimator, and Recon v2.1 estimates of unobserved clonotypes were used to assess repertoire richness. Generation probabilities were computed with OLGA for all TCRbeta clonotypes obtained by the gDNA method from several donors. TCRdb stores this immuneACCESS table with in-frame sequences only. Part of the clones is absent; in the studies checked, under half of the shortfall reflects unresolved V genes, and no reason is known for the rest. V and J calls and clone size are as listed in that table; D and trimming were resolved from the DNA. A total of about 1 million clones appear in this sample, approximately 70% of them only once. In total, the top ten clones hold approximately 1.5% of the sample.

Results and caveats for the whole study, not just this receptor: Across a handful of donors, approximately 4.6% of naive CD4, over 3% of naive CD8, 2% to 2.5% of memory CD4, and roughly 0.4% of memory CD8 clonotypes were shared. Rarefaction of sorted-subset datasets indicated incomplete sequencing despite the large sequencing depth. Only blood was sampled, and tissue TCR repertoires likely differ from those in blood. Pairwise subsampling indicated that sequencing depth was expected to affect the degree of clonotype sharing among donors. Because the study included a small number of donors, the genetic and exposure-history diversity represented was limited. Naive subsets generally had larger estimated clonotype richness than memory subsets did. Higher generation probabilities were observed for clonotypes shared by all four sorted-subset donors than for non-shared clonotypes.

Healthy HIV-negative adults with no recently reported acute infections or vaccinations were included as donors. All donors were Caucasian adults living in Nashville, Tennessee, USA. Magnetic negative selection was used to enrich CD4+ T cells, after which naive cells were positively selected on CD45RA and the negative fraction became the memory subset. Blood was obtained by leukapheresis, after which PBMCs were separated by Ficoll-Histopaque density gradient centrifugation and cryopreserved in liquid nitrogen vapor phase. Analytical flow cytometry was used to check the purity and quantity of every magnetically sorted T cell population. Genomic DNA was isolated from every sorted fraction and measured by UV absorbance on a Nanodrop 2000c.

The sequence was obtained from a young man in good health. In this chain, TRBV6-6 is recombined with TRBJ2-7, and TRBD1 may be the D gene, going by 5 matching bases. Material for sequencing was memory CD4+ T cells sorted from blood. Read against the paper, the sample's cell subset or site label means: CD45RA-negative fraction. The CDR3 corresponds to CASRASATVGVEQYF. Here is the DNA: TGTGCCAGCAGGGCTTCAGCGACAGTAGGAGTCGAGCAGTACTTC.